Shown below are 13 T cell receptor beta chains from a single sample sequenced in a study of blood T cell repertoires in COVID-19. TCRdb's table, derived via immunoSEQ multiplex PCR, lists solely in-frame clones and lacks some. The sample lists fewer than 250,000 clones, over 80% occurring once. Sequencing input: peripheral blood. The receptors originated from a woman aged 60 to 75 with COVID-19, enrolled during active disease.

Worth noting for this clone: Other nucleotide sequences from this sample produce the same CDR3. The chain recombines TRBV9 with TRBJ2-5; no firm D call. Germline-derived CDR1 and CDR2 are SGDLS and YYNGEE. This CDR3 contains 14 residues. The V and J ends lost 0 bases and 5 bases respectively, with 11 bases between them. CDR3 in DNA: TGTGCCAGCAGCGTAGTCGGAGTGGGTGAGACCCAGTACTTC. Its translation: CASSVVGVGETQYF.

The V and J genes are TRBV2 and TRBJ2-5; 8 bases are shared with TRBD2. CDR1 and CDR2 from the germline V gene are SNHLY and FYNNEI. The CDR3 runs to 17 residues. V lost 5 bases to trimming and J lost 1 base; unmatched junction nucleotides: 12. The CDR3 spells CASSRVPTSGFQETQYF. The CDR3 region has the DNA TGTGCCAGCAGTCGAGTTCCTACTAGCGGATTCCAAGAGACCCAGTACTTC.

This chain connects TRBV7-2 to TRBJ2-3, with D hard to call. The CDR3 extends over 15 amino acids. V was trimmed by 0 bases and J by 0 bases, leaving 7 bases between them. CDR1 SGHTA and CDR2 FQGNSA come from the germline V gene. For the CDR3, the DNA is TGTGCCAGCAGCTTAGCGGTGGCTAGCACAGATACGCAGTATTTT. Translating gives CASSLAVASTDTQYF. The full variable domain, rest sourced from reference TRBV7-2 and TRBJ2-3, is GAGVSQSPSNKVTEKGKDVELRCDPISGHTALYWYRQSLGQGLEFLIYFQGNSAPDKSGLPSDRFSAERTGGSVSTLTIQRTQQEDSAVYLCASSLAVASTDTQYFGPGTRLTVL.

This rearrangement joins TRBV7-3 to TRBJ2-2; possibly TRBD2 for D (6 bases). Germline-derived CDR1 and CDR2 are SGHTA and FQGTGA. The V end lost 2 bases, the J end lost 4 bases, and 11 bases lay between the germline ends. The length of the CDR3 is 15 residues. The CDR3 loop is CASSLSGGTTGELFF. CDR3 bases: TGTGCCAGCAGCTTATCCGGGGGAACCACCGGGGAGCTGTTTTTT.

In this sample, this clone turned up a few times. The J gene is TRBJ2-5, the V gene TRBV28, with unresolved D. This CDR3 is built from 11 residues. The germline gives CDR1 MDHEN, CDR2 SYDVKM. Trimming removed 7 bases from V and 2 bases from J, with 5 bases in between. CDR3 in amino acids: CASTLQETQYF. In DNA form, the CDR3 reads TGTGCCAGCACCCTTCAAGAGACCCAGTACTTC.

The chain links TRBV5-1 to TRBJ2-5; TRBD1 agrees at 10 bases. Germline loops: CDR1 SGHRS, CDR2 YFSETQ. The V segment lost 5 bases and the J segment 5 bases; nucleotides outside the gene matches: 6. This CDR3 is 14 amino acids long. CDR3 protein: CASSSTGGRETQYF. The CDR3 DNA follows: TGCGCCAGCAGTTCGACAGGGGGCAGGGAGACCCAGTACTTC.

This clone was observed a handful of times. The chain joins TRBV11-2 to TRBJ1-1; D gene ambiguous. The germline gives CDR1 SGHAT, CDR2 FQNNGV. The CDR3 has 14 residues. Trimming removed 1 base at V and 1 base at J, with 7 bases between. CDR3 amino acids: CASSLALANTEAFF. For the CDR3, the DNA is TGTGCCAGCAGCTTAGCGTTAGCGAACACTGAAGCTTTCTTT.

V usage is TRBV19 and J usage is TRBJ2-7; 7 bases match TRBD1. After removal of 4 bases from V and 7 bases from J, the junction contained 1 base not matched to a gene. The CDR3 contains 11 residues. The germline gives CDR1 LNHDA, CDR2 SQIVND (reference sequence). The CDR3 DNA is TGTGCCAGTAGTAGGGACAGTGAGCAGTACGTC. It translates to CASSRDSEQYV.

There are a few counts of this clone. The CDR3, as DNA: TGTGCCAGCTCTCTCGGGACAGCGGGGGGTTACAATCAGCCCCAGCATTTT. Translation gives CASSLGTAGGYNQPQHF. This chain connects TRBV18 to TRBJ1-5; TRBD1 agrees at 7 bases. This CDR3 region has 17 residues. CDR1 and CDR2 (germline): KGHSH, LQKENI. V lost 6 bases, J lost 3 bases, and 14 bases stayed unmatched.

This chain uses TRBV2 with TRBJ1-1; 8 positions match TRBD1. Looked up from germline, CDR1 is SNHLY and CDR2 is FYNNEI. This CDR3 is 14 amino acids long. V was clipped by 7 bases and J by 0 bases; unmatched bases: 4. The CDR3 nucleotides read TGTGCCAGCACTTTGGACAGGGTGAACACTGAAGCTTTCTTT. Translating it yields CASTLDRVNTEAFF.

The rearrangement joins TRBV28 to TRBJ1-2; a weak D match, TRBD1 (5 bases). Trimming took 7 bases from V and 3 from J, leaving 15 bases between them. The CDR3 is 14 amino acids. Germline V CDR1 and CDR2: MDHEN, SYDVKM. The CDR3 DNA reads as TGTGCCAGCACCCATACGGGACTGCACTATGGCTACACCTTC. Protein sequence: CASTHTGLHYGYTF.

V usage is TRBV27 and J usage is TRBJ1-5; TRBD1 might be the D (5 bases). Trimming pared 1 base from V and 1 base from J, leaving 8 bases between. This CDR3 spans 15 amino acids. In germline, CDR1 is MNHEY, CDR2 SMNVEV (reference sequence). The CDR3 loop is CASSLFRGSNQPQHF. As DNA, the CDR3 is TGTGCCAGCAGTTTATTTCGGGGGAGCAATCAGCCCCAGCATTTT.

The chain joins TRBV19 to TRBJ2-5; D is possibly TRBD2 (6 bases). Trimming shortened V by 4 bases and J by 4 bases, and 22 bases separated the two germline ends. The germline CDR1 and CDR2 sequences are LNHDA and SQIVND (reference sequence). The CDR3 length is 17 residues. CDR3 bases: TGTGCCAGTAGTAGTTTGACGGGAGTCGCCTTTCGAGAGACCCAGTACTTC. Protein product: CASSSLTGVAFRETQYF. Looking up the rest from reference TRBV19 and TRBJ2-5 gives the full variable domain: DGGITQSPKYLFRKEGQNVTLSCEQNLNHDAMYWYRQDPGQGLRLIYYSQIVNDFQKGDIAEGYSVSREKKESFPLTVTSAQKNPTAFYLCASSSLTGVAFRETQYFGPGTRLLVL.